This T cell receptor (beta chain) was retrieved from a study of cytomegalovirus exposure and HLA in healthy donors. As for the study in general: From HLA-typed donors, an early data release held approximately 85 million unique TCRs.

Overall study results and limits: Reports credit the classifier with highly specific, highly sensitive diagnosis of cytomegalovirus status. After further analysis at a later stage, around 17,000 TCR beta sequences were associated with HLA alleles at 0.05 false discovery rate.

This PCR relied on a set of 60 Vbeta primers and 13 Jbeta primers. As originally analysed: In a later analysis, some 11 million of tens of millions of unique beta chains occurred in at least two donors. Clones were read by immunoSEQ multiplex PCR, and TCRdb kept only the in-frame ones, dropping some. V and J calls and clone size are given by that table; D and trimming were obtained from the DNA. The table includes under 110,000 clones, roughly 79% detected once. About this clone itself: Its antigen remains unidentified.

The CDR3 extends over 13 amino acids. Germline trimming cut 2 bases from V and 7 bases from J; bases unmatched to any gene: 4. Germline CDR1 is SGHTA and CDR2 is FQGNSA. The J gene is TRBJ1-1, the V gene TRBV7-2, with 7 bases lining up with TRBD1. The sequence derives from a woman in her forties in good health and CMV-seronegative. Source material: PBMCs. The CDR3 region has the DNA TGTGCCAGCAGCTTAAAGCGGACAGGTGAAGCTTTCTTT. Translating gives CASSLKRTGEAFF.